The 29 T cell receptor beta chains reported below all come from one sample, sequenced in a study of tumor-infiltrating lymphocytes in primary liver carcinoma. From 500 to 600 ng of total RNA, TCR beta-specific cDNA was reverse-transcribed using a constant-region primer. Three rounds of nested multiplex PCR with slightly modified ARM-PCR produced TCR beta libraries. Forward primers for TRBV1-TRBV30 and a C-beta reverse primer served the first two PCR rounds, at roughly 10 cycles each. Each CDR3 protein is one row after TCRdb ran MiXCR on the multiplex PCR reads. This table has 65,000 to 90,000 distinct CDR3 sequences, over 60% appearing once. Each 20-30 mg portion of unsorted bulk tissue served as the source for co-extraction of RNA and DNA. Source material: liver tumor tissue from sampling region 1. Noted subset: tumor region T1, superior pole. These receptors all come from a man aged 35 to 55 with primary liver carcinoma and hepatitis B virus infection.

The rearrangement uses TRBV12-3 or TRBV12-4 and TRBJ2-7; D is undetermined. This CDR3 region has 13 residues. The CDR3 DNA sequence: TGTACCAACACCCGACGGAAATACTACGAGCAGTACTTC. Translating gives CTNTRRKYYEQYF.

With respect to this clonotype: One end of the junction does not line up with germline, which may come from a read error. The chain is built from TRBV11-2 and TRBJ2-2; 7 bases align to TRBD2. CDR1 is SGHAT, CDR2 FQNNGV, per germline. The CDR3 spans 15 residues. The CDR3 nucleotides read TGTGACAGCAGCTCTACGTACGGAAAGAGCGGGGAGGTGTTTTTT. Protein sequence: CDSSSTYGKSGEVFF.

This clonotype has just one count. The CDR3 does not end in the conserved phenylalanine or tryptophan, so this is likely a read error. This chain links TRBV6-5 with TRBJ2-4; 10 nucleotides agree with TRBD2. This CDR3 comprises 16 residues. Germline V CDR1 and CDR2: MNHEY, SVGAGI. Germline trimming cut 6 bases from V and 0 bases from J; bases unmatched to any gene: 5. The CDR3 loop is CASRTLAGLAKNIQYL. The CDR3 DNA follows: TGTGCCAGCAGAACACTAGCGGGGTTAGCCAAAAACATTCAGTACCTC.

In the case of this clonotype: Because the CDR3 is missing its conserved closing phenylalanine or tryptophan, this is likely a read error. This sequence joins TRBV11-2 and TRBJ2-5, with a tentative D call TRBD2 (6 bases). Germline V CDR1 and CDR2: SGHAT, FQNNGV. The CDR3 runs 16 residues. CDR3 bases: TGCGCCAGCATATCCCGGGACTCGGCCCACCAAGAGACCCAGTACTCC. This codes for CASISRDSAHQETQYS.

Concerning this clonotype itself: This is likely a read error, given that the CDR3 carries no conserved phenylalanine or tryptophan at its end. The chain employs TRBV7-8 and TRBJ2-1; no firm D call. The CDR3 totals 16 residues. Trimming took 10 bases from V and 1 from J, leaving 20 bases between them. Germline values: CDR1 SGHVS, CDR2 FQNEAQ. The CDR3 sequence is CATRRTQSSSYNEQFS. As DNA, the CDR3 is TGTGCCACCCGGCGAACTCAGTCCTCTTCCTACAATGAGCAGTTCTCC.

Comments on this clonotype: At one boundary the junction diverges from the germline segment, which might be a read error. J is TRBJ2-1 and V is TRBV11-2; D may be TRBD2 (5 bases). The CDR3 sequence is 12 residues long. Per germline, CDR1 SGHAT and CDR2 FQNNGV. CDR3 DNA sequence: TGTGCCAGTAGCTCAGTCGGGAATGAGCAGATCTTC. Translation: CASSSVGNEQIF. Full variable domain (remainder filled in from reference TRBV11-2 and TRBJ2-1): EAGVAQSPRYKIIEKRQSVAFWCNPISGHATLYWYQQILGQGPKLLIQFQNNGVVDDSQLPKDRFSAERLKGVDSTLKIQPAKLEDSAVYLCASSSVGNEQIFGPGTRLTVL.

To note about this clonotype: One end of the junction fails to match germline, which may point to a read error. CDR3 sequence (DNA): TGTGTCATCAGTGAGAGGGCAAGTGGTGACGAGCAGTACTTC. As protein: CVISERASGDEQYF. The V gene is TRBV10-3, the J gene TRBJ2-7; tentatively, D is TRBD2 (5 bases). The CDR3 is 14 amino acids. CDR1 and CDR2 (germline): ENHRY, SYGVKD.

Details on this clonotype: Relative to the germline gene, one junction end is altered; a read error may explain this. V and J are TRBV5-5 and TRBJ2-3; D gene ambiguous. CDR1 is SGHKS, CDR2 YYEKEE, per germline (reference sequence). The CDR3 is made up of 14 amino acids. The CDR3 region is CAGSSSVGTDTQYF. The CDR3 nucleotides are TGTGCCGGCAGCTCTAGTGTTGGGACAGATACGCAGTATTTT.

This chain connects TRBV11-1 to TRBJ2-1; no firm D call. The CDR3 spans 15 residues. Germline V gives CDR1 SGHAT, CDR2 FQDESV (reference sequence). Trimming took 1 base from V and 16 from J, leaving 23 bases between them. The CDR3, as DNA: TGTGCCAGCAGCTTAGAGGGCGGAGCATACAATGACCTATTCTTC. Its protein is CASSLEGGAYNDLFF.

To note about this clonotype: Possible read error: a much larger clone is one base away. The chain couples TRBV20-1 to TRBJ2-7; TRBD2 matches at 11 bases. There are 13 residues in the CDR3. Per the germline V gene, CDR1 is DFQATT and CDR2 is SNEGSKA (reference sequence). The CDR3 here is CSAVAGGSYVQYF. CDR3 in DNA: TGCAGTGCAGTAGCGGGAGGGTCCTACGTGCAGTACTTC.

Remarks on this clonotype: This clone may be a read error of a much larger clone one base away. The chain couples TRBV5-1 to TRBJ1-1; D is uncertain. V lost 0 bases and J 6 bases, leaving 9 bases between the germline ends. The length of the CDR3 is 13 residues. Germline values: CDR1 SGHRS, CDR2 YFSETQ. The CDR3 nucleotides read TGCGCCAGCAGCTTGGCCGAGTCACCTGAAGCTTTCTTT. It specifies CASSLAESPEAFF.

At least ten counts were recorded for this clonotype. The chain combines TRBV7-9 with TRBJ2-3; 8 positions match TRBD2. Trimming took 3 bases from V and 2 from J; bases not matched to a gene: 4. Germline CDR1 SEHNR, CDR2 FQNEAQ (reference sequence). The CDR3 extends over 15 amino acids. The CDR3 nucleotides read TGTGCCAGCAGCTTCCGGGAGGGGTACACAGATACGCAGTATTTT. It codes for CASSFREGYTDTQYF. Combining the CDR3 with reference TRBV7-9 and TRBJ2-3 gives the whole variable domain DTGVSQNPRHKITKRGQNVTFRCDPISEHNRLYWYRQTLGQGPEFLTYFQNEAQLEKSRLLSDRFSAERPKGSFSTLEIQRTEQGDSAMYLCASSFREGYTDTQYFGPGTRLTVL.

This clonotype was counted a single time. This may arise from a read error, as a much more abundant clone is one base away. V is TRBV7-9 and J is TRBJ1-2; 9 nucleotides align to TRBD1. The CDR3 contains 14 residues. J gave up 4 bases and V 10 bases, and 10 bases lay outside the gene matches. Germline CDR1 SEHNR, CDR2 FQNEAQ (reference sequence). DNA of the CDR3: TGTGCCAACATGATCTCGACAGGGGGCTATGGCTACACCTTC. Translated, it gives CANMISTGGYGYTF.

This clonotype is labeled medium-sized. The genes are TRBV29-1 and TRBJ1-1; D is perhaps TRBD1 (5 bases). The V gene lost 7 bases and the J gene lost 7 bases, with 13 bases spanning the gap. Germline assignment: CDR1 SQVTM and CDR2 ANQGSEA. The CDR3 loop spans 11 amino acids. CDR3 sequence reads: CSAAPGGEAFF. CDR3 in DNA: TGCAGCGCTGCGCCCGGGGGTGAAGCTTTCTTT.

The chain carries TRBV14 and TRBJ2-1; D unclear. The germline gives CDR1 SGHDN, CDR2 FVKESK. The CDR3 has 15 residues. Trimming cost V 4 bases and J 3 bases, with 13 bases left between them. In DNA, the CDR3 is TGTGCCAGCAGCCCTACTCCCGGCATCTACAATGAGCAGTTCTTC. It codes for CASSPTPGIYNEQFF. The full variable domain, completed using reference TRBV14 and TRBJ2-1, is EAGVTQFPSHSVIEKGQTVTLRCDPISGHDNLYWYRRVMGKEIKFLLHFVKESKQDESGMPNNRFLAERTGGTYSTLKVQPAELEDSGVYFCASSPTPGIYNEQFFGPGTRLTVL.

A word on this clonotype: Because it lacks the conserved phenylalanine or tryptophan at the end, this CDR3 is likely a read error. The rearrangement joins TRBV11-2 to TRBJ2-5; TRBD1 agrees at 8 bases. Germline V gives CDR1 SGHAT, CDR2 FQNNGV. This CDR3 has 15 residues. CDR3 DNA: TGTGTCAGCAGCTTAGTGACAGGGGACCAAGAGATCCAGTACATC. Protein product: CVSSLVTGDQEIQYI.

This chain uses TRBV12-3 or TRBV12-4 with TRBJ2-7; 8 nucleotides align to TRBD2. The length of the CDR3 is 12 residues. Trimming took 10 bases from V and 7 from J; bases not matched to a gene: 9. The CDR3 bases are TGTGCCAACGGCGGACTAGCTTGGGAGCAGTACTTC. It is translated as CANGGLAWEQYF.

As for this clonotype: Because the CDR3 is missing its conserved closing phenylalanine or tryptophan, this is likely a read error. The limits of the CDR3 on the DNA are not certain, so only TCRdb's listed CDR3 is given. The chain is built from TRBV11-2 and TRBJ2-1; the table's TRBD1 call for D was not verified on the DNA. The CDR3 contains 15 residues when both ends are counted. Germline CDR1 SGHAT, CDR2 FQNNGV. This CDR3 reads CVSSLPSTAPDEQFL.

This clonotype was found many times. This chain joins TRBV6-2 or TRBV6-3 and TRBJ2-7, with 7 bases identical to TRBD1. Germline assignment: CDR1 MNHEY and CDR2 SVGEGT. J gave up 0 bases and V 0 bases, and 5 bases lay outside the gene matches. The CDR3 covers 16 residues. CDR3 coding DNA: TGTGCCAGCAGTTACTCACTAGGGGACAGCTCCTACGAGCAGTACTTC. Translation gives CASSYSLGDSSYEQYF.

A word on this clonotype: This may be a read error, as it is one base from a much larger clone. V gene TRBV30 combines with J gene TRBJ1-1; D unclear. The ends were cut back, 4 bases at V and 5 bases at J, with 23 bases in the middle. Per germline, CDR1 GTSNPN and CDR2 SVGIG (reference sequence). The CDR3 has 16 amino acids. CDR3 in DNA: TGTGCCTGGAAAGGGAAGTCGACGAAGGAGGGAACTGAAGCTTTCTTT. Translating gives CAWKGKSTKEGTEAFF.

To note about this clonotype: A much bigger clone sits one base away, suggesting this may be a read error. This chain links TRBV25-1 with TRBJ2-3; unclear D gene. This CDR3 contains 12 residues. The germline CDR1 and CDR2 sequences are MGHDK and SYGVNS. The CDR3 nucleotides are TGTGACAGCAGTGAAGGTTCGGATACGCAGTATTTT. Translated: CDSSEGSDTQYF.

As concerns this clonotype: A junction boundary mismatches the germline segment, possibly from a read error. The chain carries TRBV6-6 and TRBJ2-5; D may be TRBD2 (6 bases). Germline V gives CDR1 MNHNY, CDR2 SVGAGI (reference sequence). CDR3 size: 12 residues. In DNA form, the CDR3 reads TGTGCCAGTAGTTATAGTAGGGAGGCCCAGTACTTC. This encodes CASSYSREAQYF.

The chain combines TRBV6-6 with TRBJ1-5; 9 bases align to TRBD1. V dropped 11 bases and J dropped 7; count of bases not matched to a gene: 18. The length of the CDR3 is 16 residues. CDR1 MNHNY and CDR2 SVGAGI come from the germline V gene (reference sequence). As DNA, the CDR3 is TGTGCCTGCAACGGGAACCGGGACAGGGAAGAGCAGCCCCAGCATTTT. It yields the protein CACNGNRDREEQPQHF.

This chain connects TRBV2 to TRBJ1-4; D call uncertain. Trimming cost V 8 bases and J 8 bases, with 12 bases left between them. The CDR3 runs 12 residues. The V gene's germline CDR1 is SNHLY and CDR2 FYNNEI. The CDR3 DNA reads as TGTGCCAGCGGTCGGAGAACCGAAAAACTGTTTTTT. It encodes CASGRRTEKLFF. The whole variable domain, filled in from reference TRBV2 and TRBJ1-4, reads EPEVTQTPSHQVTQMGQEVILRCVPISNHLYFYWYRQILGQKVEFLVSFYNNEISEKSEIFDDQFSVERPDGSNFTLKIRSTKLEDSAMYFCASGRRTEKLFFGSGTQLSVL.

This clonotype was counted between two and nine times. This chain uses TRBV20-1 with TRBJ1-6, with D perhaps matching TRBD1 (5 bases). Germline lookup yields CDR1 DFQATT and CDR2 SNEGSKA (reference sequence). The V and J ends lost 3 bases and 8 bases respectively, with 17 bases between them. The CDR3 runs 15 residues. This chain's CDR3 is CSARKAGTADSPLHF. The CDR3 DNA reads as TGCAGTGCTAGGAAGGCCGGGACCGCTGATTCACCCCTCCACTTT.

The genes are TRBV6-5 and TRBJ2-1, with 12 bases identical to TRBD2. Germline lookup yields CDR1 MNHEY and CDR2 SVGAGI. The CDR3 length is 16 residues. V lost 7 bases, J lost 10 bases, and 14 bases stayed unmatched. The CDR3 spells CASTTARLAGASEQFF. CDR3 nucleotide sequence: TGTGCCAGCACTACGGCTCGACTAGCGGGAGCCAGCGAGCAGTTCTTC.

The chain links TRBV12-3 or TRBV12-4 to TRBJ1-1; D gene unclear. V gave up 6 bases and J gave up 4 bases, with 15 bases separating them. The CDR3 spans 14 residues. CDR3 region: CASSIAHLGTEAFF. CDR3 in DNA: TGTGCCAGCAGCATAGCCCATCTTGGCACTGAAGCTTTCTTT.

As to this clonotype: The germline gene is not matched at one end of the junction; a read error may be the cause. The genes are TRBV5-4 and TRBJ2-3, with D maybe TRBD2 (6 bases). Germline lookup yields CDR1 SGHNT and CDR2 YYREEE (reference sequence). The CDR3 sequence is 15 residues long. The CDR3 sequence is CASSLGRERPDTRYF. In nucleotides, the CDR3 is TGTGCCAGCAGCTTGGGTCGGGAGAGGCCAGATACGCGGTATTTT.

This clonotype was observed a few times. The chain carries TRBV12-3 or TRBV12-4 and TRBJ2-7; maybe TRBD2 (6 bases). The CDR3 has 14 amino acids. Trimming pared 4 bases from V and 0 bases from J, leaving 10 bases between. The CDR3 reads CASSYSGSSYEQYF. CDR3 DNA: TGTGCCAGCAGTTATAGCGGATCCTCCTACGAGCAGTACTTC.